One TCR beta chain is described in this entry. Some clones are missing from TCRdb's copy, which holds only in-frame ones; the method was immunoSEQ multiplex PCR. The sample lists around 250,000 clones, around 88% occurring once. The data were obtained in a study of Ad26.COV2.S vaccination and SARS-CoV-2 variants. Sample treatment: 15 to 20 received Ad26.COV2.S at low or high dose, single or two shots; about 5 received placebo; per-sample allocation not given. Day 63 following the first vaccine or placebo injection was when the samples were taken. The starting material was peripheral blood, obtained in a trial of Ad26.COV2.S vaccine versus placebo. This TCR was sampled from a person between 18 and 60 years old who received the Ad26.COV2.S COVID-19 vaccine or a placebo.

CDR3 sequence (DNA): TGTGCCAGCAGCCAGACAGGGCCCGGGGAGCTGTTTTTT. Its protein product is CASSQTGPGELFF. The chain combines TRBV7-3 with TRBJ2-2; 7 nucleotides agree with TRBD1. The junction had 3 bases not matched to a gene; V was cut back by 5 bases and J by 6 bases. The CDR3 has 13 amino acids. Germline lookup yields CDR1 SGHTA and CDR2 FQGTGA.